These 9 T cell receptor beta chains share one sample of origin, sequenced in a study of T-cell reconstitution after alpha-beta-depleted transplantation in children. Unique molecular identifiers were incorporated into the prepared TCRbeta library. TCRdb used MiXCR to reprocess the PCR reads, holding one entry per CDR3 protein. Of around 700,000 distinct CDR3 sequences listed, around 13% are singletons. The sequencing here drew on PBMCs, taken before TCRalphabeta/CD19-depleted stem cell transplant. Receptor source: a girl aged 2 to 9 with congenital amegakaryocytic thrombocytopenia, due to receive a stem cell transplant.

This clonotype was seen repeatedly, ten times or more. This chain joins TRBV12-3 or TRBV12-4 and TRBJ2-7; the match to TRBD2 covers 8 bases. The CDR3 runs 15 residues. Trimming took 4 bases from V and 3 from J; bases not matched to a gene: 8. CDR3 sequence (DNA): TGTGCCAGCAGTTCCTTCGGGAGGGCTCGCTACGAGCAGTACTTC. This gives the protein CASSSFGRARYEQYF.

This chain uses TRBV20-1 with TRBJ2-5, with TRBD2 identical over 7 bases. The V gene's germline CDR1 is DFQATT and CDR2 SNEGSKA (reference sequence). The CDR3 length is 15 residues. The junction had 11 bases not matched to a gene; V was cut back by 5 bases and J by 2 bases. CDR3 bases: TGCAGTGCTGAGAGGCTAGCGGCAAGACAAGAGACCCAGTACTTC. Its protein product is CSAERLAARQETQYF.

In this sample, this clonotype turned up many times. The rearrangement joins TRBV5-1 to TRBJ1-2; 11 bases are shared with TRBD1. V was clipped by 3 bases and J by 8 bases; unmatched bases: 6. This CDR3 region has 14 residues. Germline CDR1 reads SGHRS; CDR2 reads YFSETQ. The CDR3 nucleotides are TGCGCCAGCAGCTCGGGACAGGGGGACGGCGGCTACACCTTC. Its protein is CASSSGQGDGGYTF.

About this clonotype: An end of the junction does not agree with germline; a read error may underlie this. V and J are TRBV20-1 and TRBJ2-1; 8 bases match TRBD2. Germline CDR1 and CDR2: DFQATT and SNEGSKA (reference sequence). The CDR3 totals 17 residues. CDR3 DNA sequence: TGCTGTGCTAGAGATCCGGCTAGCGGGCGCGCCAGGGGTGAGCAGTTCTTC. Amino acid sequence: CCARDPASGRARGEQFF.

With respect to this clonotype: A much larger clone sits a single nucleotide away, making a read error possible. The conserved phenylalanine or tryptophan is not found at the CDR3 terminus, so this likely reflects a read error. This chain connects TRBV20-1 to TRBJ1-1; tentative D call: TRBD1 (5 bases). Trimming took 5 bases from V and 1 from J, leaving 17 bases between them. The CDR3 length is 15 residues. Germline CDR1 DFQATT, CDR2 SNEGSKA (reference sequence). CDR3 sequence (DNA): TGCAGTGCTGCGATTCCCGGACACTCGAACACTGAAGCTTTCTAT. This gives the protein CSAAIPGHSNTEAFY.

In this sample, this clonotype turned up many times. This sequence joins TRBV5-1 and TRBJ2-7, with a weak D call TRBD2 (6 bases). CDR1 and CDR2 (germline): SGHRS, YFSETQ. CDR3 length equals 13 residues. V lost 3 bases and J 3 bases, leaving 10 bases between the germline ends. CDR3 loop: CASSSGLHYEQYF. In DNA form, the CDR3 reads TGCGCCAGCAGCTCGGGACTGCACTACGAGCAGTACTTC.

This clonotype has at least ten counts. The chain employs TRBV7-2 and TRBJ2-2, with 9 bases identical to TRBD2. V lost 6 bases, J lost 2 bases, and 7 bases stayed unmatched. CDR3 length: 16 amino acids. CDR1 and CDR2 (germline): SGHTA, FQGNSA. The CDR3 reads CASSPGLALNTGELFF. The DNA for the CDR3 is TGTGCCAGCAGTCCTGGACTAGCGTTAAACACCGGGGAGCTGTTTTTT.

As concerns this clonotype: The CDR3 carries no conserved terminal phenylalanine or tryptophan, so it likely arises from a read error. CDR3: CASSLGTSGLEQFL. The CDR3 DNA sequence: TGTGCCAGCAGTTTAGGGACTAGCGGCCTAGAGCAGTTCCTC. The chain combines TRBV12-3 or TRBV12-4 with TRBJ2-1; 10 positions agree with TRBD2. This CDR3 is built from 14 residues. The ends lost 1 base at V and 10 bases at J; junction bases unmatched: 4.

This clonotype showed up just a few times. The CDR3 bases are TGTGCCAGCAGCTCCCGGCCCCATGAGTACCAAGAGACCCAGTACTTC. This codes for CASSSRPHEYQETQYF. The chain links TRBV7-9 to TRBJ2-5, with D hard to call. The V end lost 4 bases, the J end lost 0 bases, and 15 bases lay between the germline ends. CDR1 SEHNR and CDR2 FQNEAQ come from the germline V gene (reference sequence). This CDR3 comprises 16 residues.